This is a list of T cell receptor beta chains from one sample in a study of blood T cell repertoires in COVID-19. Method: immunoSEQ multiplex PCR; TCRdb's copy keeps in-frame clones and lacks some. The sample records some 120,000 clones, less than 90% being singletons. Sequencing used peripheral blood. The receptors were sampled from an elderly man with active or convalescent COVID-19. The CDR3 runs from the conserved cysteine through the conserved F or W. The D gene is left open where the match is weak. Only part of the rows carry a size: once, few, many, or a class if the clone is expanded.

CDR3nt: TGTGCCAGCAGTTCATCCGGGACAGGGGGCGGAGAGACCCAGTACTTC
CDR3aa: CASSSSGTGGGETQYF
j_gene: TRBJ2-5
d_gene: TRBD1
v_gene: TRBV5-6
len: 16
abundance: .

CDR3nt: TGTGCCAGCAGCCGAAGCCTTCCGGGACTAGCGCTCTACAATGAGCAGTTCTTC
CDR3aa: CASSRSLPGLALYNEQFF
j_gene: TRBJ2-1
d_gene: TRBD2
v_gene: TRBV7-8
len: 18
abundance: .

CDR3nt: TGTGCCAGCAGCCAAGCTAGCGGGCCCCACGAGACCCAGTACTTC
CDR3aa: CASSQASGPHETQYF
j_gene: TRBJ2-5
d_gene: TRBD2
v_gene: TRBV3-1/TRBV3-2
len: 15
abundance: .

CDR3nt: TGCAGTGCTAGTTCCGCTCGGACACGGAGCACAGATACGCAGTATTTT
CDR3aa: CSASSARTRSTDTQYF
j_gene: TRBJ2-3
d_gene: .
v_gene: TRBV20-1
len: 16
abundance: .

CDR3nt: TGCAGGGGGTCGGGAAGCTATGGCTACACCTTC
CDR3aa: CRGSGSYGYTF
j_gene: TRBJ1-2
d_gene: .
v_gene: TRBV20-1
len: 11
abundance: .

CDR3nt: TGTGCCAGCAGTTACTTAGGACAGAACACCGGGGAGCTGTTTTTT
CDR3aa: CASSYLGQNTGELFF
j_gene: TRBJ2-2
d_gene: .
v_gene: TRBV6-2/TRBV6-3
len: 15
abundance: few

CDR3nt: TGTGCCAGCAGCCCAGCAGGGGGCGGCACAGATACGCAGTATTTT
CDR3aa: CASSPAGGGTDTQYF
j_gene: TRBJ2-3
d_gene: TRBD1
v_gene: TRBV6-5
len: 15
abundance: .

CDR3nt: TGTGCCAGCTCACCTGAGACAGGGGTGGAGTCACCCCTCCACTTT
CDR3aa: CASSPETGVESPLHF
j_gene: TRBJ1-6
d_gene: TRBD1
v_gene: TRBV18
len: 15
abundance: .

CDR3nt: TGTGCCAGCAGCCAAGATCTCGGGACTGCAAATGAGCAGTTCTTC
CDR3aa: CASSQDLGTANEQFF
j_gene: TRBJ2-1
d_gene: .
v_gene: TRBV3-1/TRBV3-2
len: 15
abundance: .

CDR3nt: TGCGCCAGCAGCCTACCGGGACAGCAAGAGACCCAGTACTTC
CDR3aa: CASSLPGQQETQYF
j_gene: TRBJ2-5
d_gene: TRBD1
v_gene: TRBV4-1
len: 14
abundance: .

CDR3nt: TGTGCCAGCAGCTTGGGTATTGTGGAGACCCAGTACTTC
CDR3aa: CASSLGIVETQYF
j_gene: TRBJ2-5
d_gene: .
v_gene: TRBV5-6
len: 13
abundance: .

CDR3nt: TGTGCCAGCAGCCACCGACAGGGGGGGGTACGTGAAAAACTGTTTTTT
CDR3aa: CASSHRQGGVREKLFF
j_gene: TRBJ1-4
d_gene: TRBD1
v_gene: TRBV3-1/TRBV3-2
len: 16
abundance: few

CDR3nt: TGTGCCAGCAGGGCAGGGTGGACAGATACGCAGTATTTT
CDR3aa: CASRAGWTDTQYF
j_gene: TRBJ2-3
d_gene: .
v_gene: TRBV6-5
len: 13
abundance: .

CDR3nt: TGTGCCAGCAGTGAAGCGTTTAGCGGGTCTTCCTACGAGCAGTACTTC
CDR3aa: CASSEAFSGSSYEQYF
j_gene: TRBJ2-7
d_gene: TRBD2
v_gene: TRBV6-1
len: 16
abundance: .

CDR3nt: TGTGCCAGCAGTTTTGGAGGCTCTGGAAACACCATATATTTT
CDR3aa: CASSFGGSGNTIYF
j_gene: TRBJ1-3
d_gene: .
v_gene: TRBV6-6
len: 14
abundance: .

CDR3nt: TGTGCCAGCAGCTTGGCCGGGGGGCTGGGTGAGACCCAGTACTTC
CDR3aa: CASSLAGGLGETQYF
j_gene: TRBJ2-5
d_gene: .
v_gene: TRBV5-4
len: 15
abundance: once